This T cell receptor (beta chain) is from a study of CD8 T cells in Susac syndrome. At the level of the study: Among the Susac syndrome patients who underwent sequencing, more than 5 had clinically active disease, while fewer than ten of them were in remission.

V was shortened by 2 bases and J by 6 bases, with 17 bases between the two germline ends. The CDR3 is 14 amino acids. Germline V gives CDR1 GTSNPN, CDR2 SVGIG (reference sequence). RNA totalling about 0.45 to 1 ug underwent reverse transcription with random hexamers. One entry per CDR3 protein, called by TCRdb with MiXCR from the immunoSEQ multiplex PCR reads. Among around 25,000 distinct CDR3 sequences listed, about 93% were seen once. The study's findings and limits: Clonal expansion involving Susac CD8+ cells peaked in TEMRA cells and active patients.

Regarding this clonotype: Its antigen is undetermined.

TEMRA cells underwent FACS enrichment and CD8+ and CD4+ T cells underwent negative isolation. This chain connects TRBV30 to TRBJ2-7, with D possibly TRBD1 on 8 matching bases. This receptor was taken from a human donor with Susac syndrome. Sequences were obtained from CD8+ T cells from PBMCs. The CDR3 spells CAWSSGTGFSEQYF. CDR3 in DNA: TGTGCCTGGAGTAGCGGGACAGGATTCTCCGAGCAGTACTTC.